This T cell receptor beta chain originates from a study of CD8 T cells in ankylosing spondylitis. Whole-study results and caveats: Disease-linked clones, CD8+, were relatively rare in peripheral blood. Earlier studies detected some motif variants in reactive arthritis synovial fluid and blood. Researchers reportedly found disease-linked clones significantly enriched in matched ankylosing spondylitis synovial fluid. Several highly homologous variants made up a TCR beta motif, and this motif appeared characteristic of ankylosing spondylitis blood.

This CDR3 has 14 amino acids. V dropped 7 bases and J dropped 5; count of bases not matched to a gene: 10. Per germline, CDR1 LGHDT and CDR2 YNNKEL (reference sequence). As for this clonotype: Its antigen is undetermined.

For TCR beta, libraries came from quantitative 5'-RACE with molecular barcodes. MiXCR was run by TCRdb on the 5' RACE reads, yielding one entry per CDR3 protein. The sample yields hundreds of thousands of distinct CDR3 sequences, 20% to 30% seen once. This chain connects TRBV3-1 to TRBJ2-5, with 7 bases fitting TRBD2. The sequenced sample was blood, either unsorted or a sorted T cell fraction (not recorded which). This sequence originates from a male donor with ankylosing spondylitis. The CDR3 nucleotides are TGTGCCAGCATGCCGACGGGAGGCTTGGAGACCCAGTACTTC. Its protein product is CASMPTGGLETQYF.